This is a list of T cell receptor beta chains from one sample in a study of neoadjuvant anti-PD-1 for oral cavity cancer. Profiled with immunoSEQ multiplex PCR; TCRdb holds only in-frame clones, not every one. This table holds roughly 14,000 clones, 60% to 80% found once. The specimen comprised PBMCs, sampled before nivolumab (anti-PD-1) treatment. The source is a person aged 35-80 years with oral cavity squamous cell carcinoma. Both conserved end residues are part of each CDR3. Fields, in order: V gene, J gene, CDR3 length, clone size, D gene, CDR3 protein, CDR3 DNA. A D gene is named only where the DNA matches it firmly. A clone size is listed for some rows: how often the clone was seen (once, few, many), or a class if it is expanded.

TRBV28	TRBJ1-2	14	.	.	CASSFPGERYGYTF	TGTGCCAGCAGTTTTCCAGGGGAGAGGTATGGCTACACCTTC
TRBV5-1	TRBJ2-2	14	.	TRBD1	CASRRTGAGGELFF	TGCGCCAGCAGGAGGACAGGGGCTGGCGGGGAGCTGTTTTTT
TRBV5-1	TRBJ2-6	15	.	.	CASTLEESGANVLTF	TGCGCCAGCACCCTTGAGGAATCTGGGGCCAACGTCCTGACTTTC
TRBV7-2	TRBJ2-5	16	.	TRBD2	CASSPSGGNEQETQYF	TGTGCCAGCAGCCCGAGCGGGGGGAATGAACAAGAGACCCAGTACTTC
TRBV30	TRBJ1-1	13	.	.	CAWSGGGARKAFF	TGTGCCTGGAGTGGTGGCGGGGCAAGGAAAGCTTTCTTT
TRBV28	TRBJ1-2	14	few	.	CASSRLGGNYGYTF	TGTGCCAGCAGTCGCTTAGGGGGGAACTATGGCTACACCTTC
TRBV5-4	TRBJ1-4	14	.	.	CASSPGLGDEKLFF	TGTGCCAGCAGCCCAGGTCTAGGGGATGAAAAACTGTTTTTT
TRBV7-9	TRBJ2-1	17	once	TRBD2	CASSPRGGGHSLISQFF	TGTGCCAGCAGCCCCCGCGGGGGAGGGCACTCCTTGATTTCGCAGTTCTTC
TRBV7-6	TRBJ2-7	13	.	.	CASSPRNSYEQYF	TGTGCCAGCAGCCCCCGAAATTCTTACGAGCAGTACTTC
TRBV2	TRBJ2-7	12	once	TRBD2	CASSRTSYEQYF	TGTGCCAGCAGTAGGACTAGCTACGAGCAGTACTTC
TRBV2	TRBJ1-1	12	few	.	CASATGYTEAFF	TGTGCCAGCGCCACAGGGTACACTGAAGCTTTCTTT
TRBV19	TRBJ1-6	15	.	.	CASSIGHQVGSPLHF	TGTGCCAGTAGTATCGGTCATCAGGTTGGCTCACCCCTCCACTTT
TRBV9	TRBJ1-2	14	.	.	CASSIRTGNSETTF	TGTGCCAGCAGCATCCGCACAGGGAATAGCGAAACCACCTTC
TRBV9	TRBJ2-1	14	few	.	CASSVRPAANEQFF	TGTGCCAGCAGCGTAAGGCCCGCGGCCAATGAGCAGTTCTTC
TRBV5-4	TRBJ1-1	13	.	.	CASSLGENTEAFF	TGTGCCAGCAGCTTGGGAGAGAACACTGAAGCTTTCTTT
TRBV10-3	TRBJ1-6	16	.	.	CAISERSSSYNSPLHF	TGTGCCATCAGTGAGCGATCCAGCTCCTATAATTCACCCCTCCACTTT
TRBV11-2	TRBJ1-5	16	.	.	CASSPGGAGNNQPQHF	TGTGCCAGCAGCCCCGGAGGGGCAGGGAATAATCAGCCCCAGCATTTT
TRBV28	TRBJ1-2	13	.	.	CASSSGLNYGYTF	TGTGCCAGCAGTTCAGGGCTCAACTATGGCTACACCTTC
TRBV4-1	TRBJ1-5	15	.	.	CASSQLAVGNQPQHF	TGCGCCAGCAGCCAACTGGCAGTTGGCAATCAGCCCCAGCATTTT
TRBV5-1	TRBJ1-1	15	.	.	CASSLMGGLNTEAFF	TGCGCCAGCAGCTTGATGGGGGGACTGAACACTGAAGCTTTCTTT
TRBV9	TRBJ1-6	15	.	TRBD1	CASSGQGANNSPLHF	TGTGCCAGCAGCGGACAGGGGGCTAATAATTCACCCCTCCACTTT
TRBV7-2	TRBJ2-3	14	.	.	CASSLPPSTDTQYF	TGTGCCAGCAGCTTACCCCCTAGCACAGATACGCAGTATTTT
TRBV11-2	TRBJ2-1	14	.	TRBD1	CASSRGQGLREQFF	TGTGCCAGCAGCCGAGGACAGGGTCTGAGGGAGCAGTTCTTC
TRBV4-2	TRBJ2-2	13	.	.	CASSQDPSGELFF	TGTGCCAGCAGCCAAGATCCTTCGGGGGAGCTGTTTTTT
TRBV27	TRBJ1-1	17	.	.	CASSHLTGMGQITEAFF	TGTGCCAGCAGCCATCTTACAGGGATGGGGCAGATCACTGAAGCTTTCTTT
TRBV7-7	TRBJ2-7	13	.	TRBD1	CASSSSGTDEQYF	TGTGCTAGCAGCTCATCCGGGACAGATGAGCAGTACTTC
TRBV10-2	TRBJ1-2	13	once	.	CASSEGPNYGYTF	TGCGCCAGCAGTGAGGGTCCCAACTATGGCTACACCTTC
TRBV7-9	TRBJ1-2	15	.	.	CASSLESGVIYGYTF	TGTGCCAGCAGCTTAGAATCAGGGGTAATCTATGGCTACACCTTC
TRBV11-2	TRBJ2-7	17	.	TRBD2	CASSYEGLAGVSYEQYF	TGTGCCAGCAGCTACGAAGGTCTAGCGGGAGTCTCCTACGAGCAGTACTTC
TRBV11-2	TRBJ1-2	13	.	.	CASSSDGTYGYTF	TGTGCCAGCAGCTCAGATGGGACGTATGGCTACACCTTC
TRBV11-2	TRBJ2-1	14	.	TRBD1	CASSWDRAYNEQFF	TGTGCCAGCAGCTGGGACAGAGCCTACAATGAGCAGTTCTTC
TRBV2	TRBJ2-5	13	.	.	CASKTGAQETQYF	TGTGCCAGCAAAACGGGGGCCCAAGAGACCCAGTACTTC
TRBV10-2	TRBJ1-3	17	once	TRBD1	CASSESGTGQAGNTIYF	TGCGCCAGCAGTGAGTCCGGGACAGGGCAGGCTGGAAACACCATATATTTT
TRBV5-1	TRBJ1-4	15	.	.	CASSLGATGREKLFF	TGCGCCAGCAGCTTGGGGGCCACGGGGCGGGAAAAACTGTTTTTT
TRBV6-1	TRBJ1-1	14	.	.	CASSGQVMNTEAFF	TGTGCCAGCAGTGGACAGGTAATGAACACTGAAGCTTTCTTT